This TCR beta chain is from a study of T cell repertoires in cytomegalovirus infection. This clonotype showed up many times. The antigen remains unidentified. TCRdb reprocessed the reads via MiXCR and lists one record per CDR3 protein. The table includes 650,000 to 900,000 distinct CDR3 sequences, 30% to 35% detected once. Trimming pared 1 base from V and 3 bases from J, leaving 9 bases between. The CDR3 sequence is 14 residues long. Germline CDR1 SGHTA, CDR2 FQGNSA. This sample comprised cultured CD8+ T cells from PBMCs, obtained from culture after CMV antigen stimulation. This TCR came from a human donor in good health (CMV status not recorded). Some clones in this sample may be carry-over from other donors' samples. V and J are TRBV7-2 and TRBJ1-1; unclear D gene. CDR3 bases: TGTGCCAGCAGCTTAGTGGGAGAGGACACTGAAGCTTTCTTT. Its translation is CASSLVGEDTEAFF.